This entry describes one TCR beta chain. Clones were read by immunoSEQ multiplex PCR, and TCRdb kept only the in-frame ones, dropping some. The sample has roughly 130,000 clones; about 93% are singletons. This entry belongs to a study of control samples from healthy donors and cancer patients. CDR3 length equals 15 residues. Trimming stripped 8 bases from V and 0 bases from J, with 16 bases between. Looked up from germline, CDR1 is MNHEY and CDR2 is SMNVEV (reference sequence). This chain uses TRBV27 with TRBJ1-1; D uncertain. This TCR was sampled from a man aged 45-60 years with head and neck cancer. Sequences were obtained from PBMCs. DNA of the CDR3: TGTGCCAGCGGCCGAGGTTTCGGGATGAACACTGAAGCTTTCTTT. Protein: CASGRGFGMNTEAFF.